This T cell receptor beta chain is from a study of cytomegalovirus exposure and HLA in healthy donors. Study-level findings and limits: Cytomegalovirus-associated TCR beta chains were listed, numbering under 200.

Among the donors, all were healthy bone marrow donors. Turning to this clone: Its specificity is unknown.

The germline CDR1 and CDR2 sequences are MRHNA and SNTAGT. This CDR3 region has 15 residues. The V end was cut by 2 bases, the J end by 0 bases, with 9 bases between. PCR amplification relied on 60 Vbeta primers (plus 13 Jbeta primers). TCRdb's copy holds only in-frame clones and misses some; the assay was immunoSEQ multiplex PCR. Here the sample spans 150,000 to 200,000 clones, 79% being singletons. The gene calls are TRBV6-4 and TRBJ2-3, with D possibly TRBD2 on 5 matching bases. The sequence was collected from a woman in her forties or fifties in good health and CMV-seronegative. The sample taken for sequencing was PBMCs. CDR3 bases: TGTGCCAGCAGTGACGGGGAGTCTAGCACAGATACGCAGTATTTT. It yields the protein CASSDGESSTDTQYF.